The next 27 T cell receptor beta chains were all read from a single sample in a study of blood T cell repertoires in COVID-19. Sequenced by immunoSEQ multiplex PCR; TCRdb stores in-frame clones only, minus some. This sample has around 340,000 clones, with about 88% found just once. Material: PBMCs or T cells enriched from blood (not recorded which). All receptors come from a woman aged 25 to 45 who had been exposed to COVID-19.

This chain connects TRBV5-1 to TRBJ2-3; D call uncertain. The CDR3 loop spans 16 amino acids. Germline V gene data show CDR1 as SGHRS and CDR2 as YFSETQ. Trimming pared 3 bases from V and 0 bases from J, leaving 14 bases between. The CDR3 nucleotides are TGCGCCAGCAGCTGGGCCTTTCCCGGCAGCACAGATACGCAGTATTTT. It specifies CASSWAFPGSTDTQYF. Based on the CDR3 plus reference TRBV5-1 and TRBJ2-3, the full variable domain is KAGVTQTPRYLIKTRGQQVTLSCSPISGHRSVSWYQQTPGQGLQFLFEYFSETQRNKGNFPGRFSGRQFSNSRSEMNVSTLELGDSALYLCASSWAFPGSTDTQYFGPGTRLTVL.

The genes are TRBV27 and TRBJ2-3; no definite D call. This CDR3 comprises 13 residues. Trimming shortened V by 6 bases and J by 0 bases, and 7 bases separated the two germline ends. CDR1 MNHEY and CDR2 SMNVEV come from the germline V gene (reference sequence). This chain's CDR3 is CASSRRSTDTQYF. The CDR3 nucleotides read TGTGCCAGCAGCCGGCGGAGCACAGATACGCAGTATTTT.

This rearrangement joins TRBV28 to TRBJ1-5; 7 positions match TRBD1. V shed 0 bases, J shed 4 bases, and the junction held 9 bases outside the gene matches. Germline V CDR1 and CDR2: MDHEN, SYDVKM. This CDR3 spans 17 amino acids. This CDR3 is CASSLWSGTGVNQPQHF. The CDR3 DNA reads as TGTGCCAGCAGTTTATGGAGTGGTACAGGGGTGAATCAGCCCCAGCATTTT.

The gene calls are TRBV9 and TRBJ1-6; TRBD1 aligns across 7 bases. The CDR3 sequence is 16 residues long. Germline loops: CDR1 SGDLS, CDR2 YYNGEE. J lost 5 bases, V lost 7 bases, and 12 bases had no gene match. The CDR3 reads CASRARGDSDNSPLHF. DNA of the CDR3: TGTGCCAGCCGGGCCAGGGGGGACTCGGATAATTCACCCCTCCACTTT.

The chain joins TRBV3-1 (or the pseudogene TRBV3-2) to TRBJ1-1, with D maybe TRBD1 (5 bases). V was shortened by 4 bases and J by 8 bases, with 11 bases between the two germline ends. CDR3 size: 12 residues. CDR1 is LGHDT, CDR2 YNNKEL, per germline (reference sequence). The CDR3 coding sequence is TGTGCCAGCAGCCCTCGGACAAGAGAAGCTTTCTTT. Amino acid sequence: CASSPRTREAFF.

The chain carries TRBV5-1 and TRBJ1-3; TRBD1 aligns across 8 bases. V shed 8 bases and J 0 bases; nucleotides not matched to a gene: 22. Germline V gives CDR1 SGHRS, CDR2 YFSETQ. The CDR3 consists of 20 residues. This CDR3 reads CASSPRPDGGQGYSGNTIYF. CDR3 in DNA: TGCGCCAGTTCCCCTCGCCCGGACGGTGGACAGGGATACTCTGGAAACACCATATATTTT.

The chain recombines TRBV20-1 with TRBJ2-5; TRBD2 aligns across 9 bases. J gave up 4 bases and V 3 bases, and 9 bases lay outside the gene matches. This CDR3 spans 15 amino acids. Per germline, CDR1 DFQATT and CDR2 SNEGSKA (reference sequence). CDR3 bases: TGCAGTGCTAGTCGGCCTAGCGGGATTGCAGAGACCCAGTACTTC. Translating gives CSASRPSGIAETQYF.

The CDR3: CASRGGGYTF. As DNA, the CDR3 is TGTGCCAGCAGGGGGGGTGGCTACACCTTC. The V gene is TRBV2, the J gene TRBJ1-2, with D maybe TRBD1 (5 bases). V was cut by 6 bases and J by 7 bases, with 6 bases left in between. The CDR3 extends over 10 amino acids. Per germline, CDR1 SNHLY and CDR2 FYNNEI.

V is TRBV19 and J is TRBJ2-7; 10 bases match TRBD1. The end of the DNA aligns better with TRBJ2-1, so the J call may be wrong. The CDR3 is 16 residues long. Per the germline V gene, CDR1 is LNHDA and CDR2 is SQIVND (reference sequence). For the CDR3, the DNA is TGTGCCAGTAGTATCGAGGGACAGGGGCGATACAATGAGCAGTTCTTC. Protein: CASSIEGQGRYNEQFF.

This clone was observed a handful of times. This sequence joins TRBV28 and TRBJ1-2; 10 nucleotides align to TRBD1. The CDR3 is 15 amino acids. Unmatched junction bases numbered 4, after V lost 4 bases and J lost 2 bases. Germline assignment: CDR1 MDHEN and CDR2 SYDVKM. CDR3: CASSSGQGKNYGYTF. DNA of the CDR3: TGTGCCAGCAGTTCGGGACAGGGGAAAAACTATGGCTACACCTTC.

This chain uses TRBV12-2 with TRBJ1-1. TRBV12-2 is termed a pseudogene. This CDR3 is 17 amino acids long. The CDR3 sequence is CASRSRGGRAWNTEAFF. In DNA, the CDR3 is TGTGCAAGTCGCTCCCGCGGGGGGCGCGCGTGGAACACTGAAGCTTTCTTT.

Only a few counts were recorded for this clone. V gene TRBV5-1 combines with J gene TRBJ2-3; 12 bases are shared with TRBD2. Germline V CDR1 and CDR2: SGHRS, YFSETQ. V was pared by 1 base and J by 6 bases, with 3 bases of the junction left unmatched. This CDR3 contains 15 residues. The chain's CDR3 is CASSLPSGRDDTQYF. The DNA of the CDR3 is TGCGCCAGCAGCTTGCCTAGCGGGAGGGACGATACGCAGTATTTT.

The gene calls are TRBV18 and TRBJ2-7; D ambiguous. Trimming removed 0 bases at V and 3 bases at J, with 9 bases between. There are 14 residues in the CDR3. The germline gives CDR1 KGHSH, CDR2 LQKENI. The CDR3 DNA follows: TGTGCCAGCTCACCACCCTTGCTGAGCTACGAGCAGTACTTC. Protein sequence: CASSPPLLSYEQYF.

The chain recombines TRBV5-6 with TRBJ2-7; 12 bases map to TRBD2. With V trimmed by 4 bases and J by 3 bases, 5 bases remained unmatched. The CDR3 is 15 residues long. Germline V gene sequence: CDR1 SGHDT, CDR2 YYEEEE. The CDR3 DNA follows: TGTGCCAGCAGCGTGGGACTAGCGGGCGTCTACGAGCAGTACTTC. It codes for CASSVGLAGVYEQYF. Full variable domain (remainder filled in from reference TRBV5-6 and TRBJ2-7): DAGVTQSPTHLIKTRGQQVTLRCSPKSGHDTVSWYQQALGQGPQFIFQYYEEEERQRGNFPDRFSGHQFPNYSSELNVNALLLGDSALYLCASSVGLAGVYEQYFGPGTRLTVT.

V is TRBV6-5 and J is TRBJ2-1; 8 bases map to TRBD2. This CDR3 comprises 15 residues. The V and J ends lost 2 bases and 4 bases, in that order; junction bases with no gene match: 4. Germline V CDR1 and CDR2: MNHEY, SVGAGI. CDR3 nucleotide sequence: TGTGCCAGCAGTTACGCGGGGGGTGAATACAATGAGCAGTTCTTC. Its translation: CASSYAGGEYNEQFF.

The chain has TRBV28 and TRBJ1-6, with 8 positions matching TRBD1. J lost 10 bases, V lost 8 bases, and 7 bases had no gene match. The CDR3 totals 13 residues. CDR1 and CDR2 from the germline V gene are MDHEN and SYDVKM. The CDR3 here is CASGGRGHSPLHF. DNA of the CDR3: TGTGCCAGCGGGGGCAGGGGGCACTCACCCCTCCACTTT.

This chain connects TRBV5-6 to TRBJ1-1; a possible D gene is TRBD1 (5 bases). The CDR3 is 14 amino acids. The germline gives CDR1 SGHDT, CDR2 YYEEEE. Trimming removed 0 bases from V and 4 bases from J, with 10 bases in between. The CDR3 DNA reads as TGTGCCAGCAGCTTGGGTTTCCAGGGCACTGAAGCTTTCTTT. Amino acid sequence: CASSLGFQGTEAFF.

The chain carries TRBV6-5 and TRBJ2-1; no firm D call. V lost 0 bases and J lost 2, with 8 bases in between. This CDR3 is 15 amino acids long. Germline CDR1 MNHEY, CDR2 SVGAGI. This CDR3 is CASSYSRGPYNEQFF. The CDR3 DNA sequence: TGTGCCAGCAGTTACTCACGAGGCCCCTACAATGAGCAGTTCTTC.

The J gene is TRBJ1-6, the V gene TRBV9, with 9 bases aligning to TRBD1. V gave up 4 bases and J gave up 9 bases; unmatched junction bases: 8. CDR1 and CDR2 from the germline V gene are SGDLS and YYNGEE. The CDR3 extends over 15 amino acids. The CDR3, as DNA: TGTGCCAGCAGCCAAGGGACAGGGACGGGTTCACCCCTCCACTTT. Its translation: CASSQGTGTGSPLHF. The complete variable domain, with remaining parts taken from reference TRBV9 and TRBJ1-6, reads DSGVTQTPKHLITATGQRVTLRCSPRSGDLSVYWYQQSLDQGLQFLIQYYNGEERAKGNILERFSAQQFPDLHSELNLSSLELGDSALYFCASSQGTGTGSPLHFGNGTRLTVT.

This rearrangement joins TRBV7-9 to TRBJ2-3; 13 bases map to TRBD2. The V gene end was trimmed by 7 bases and the J gene end by 5 bases; junction bases not matched to a gene: 9. The CDR3 spans 16 residues. Germline-derived CDR1 and CDR2 are SEHNR and FQNEAQ (reference sequence). The CDR3 sequence is CASIKLAGGLGDTQYF. The CDR3 nucleotides are TGTGCCAGCATCAAACTAGCGGGAGGGCTGGGAGATACGCAGTATTTT.

The V gene is TRBV9, the J gene TRBJ1-3; unclear D gene. CDR3 length equals 16 residues. Germline V CDR1 and CDR2: SGDLS, YYNGEE. The V and J ends lost 2 bases and 4 bases respectively, with 16 bases between them. CDR3 amino acids: CASSVEARSVGNTIYF. In DNA, the CDR3 is TGTGCCAGCAGCGTGGAGGCCAGATCCGTAGGAAACACCATATATTTT. Supplemented by reference TRBV9 and TRBJ1-3, the full variable domain reads DSGVTQTPKHLITATGQRVTLRCSPRSGDLSVYWYQQSLDQGLQFLIQYYNGEERAKGNILERFSAQQFPDLHSELNLSSLELGDSALYFCASSVEARSVGNTIYFGEGSWLTVV.

The V and J genes are TRBV7-8 and TRBJ2-7, with D possibly being TRBD1 (6 bases). The V end was cut by 3 bases, the J end by 2 bases, with 8 bases between. This CDR3 has 13 amino acids. Germline V gives CDR1 SGHVS, CDR2 FQNEAQ. CDR3 protein: CASSFRGPYEQYF. The CDR3 DNA is TGTGCCAGCAGCTTCAGGGGACCCTACGAGCAGTACTTC.

This clone came up once. V gene TRBV7-6 combines with J gene TRBJ2-7; 11 positions agree with TRBD1. Germline CDR1 reads SGHVS; CDR2 reads FNYEAQ. The CDR3 contains 16 residues. Trimming at V came to 1 base and at J to 2 bases, leaving 4 bases not matched to a gene. The CDR3 DNA is TGTGCCAGCAGCTTAGTCCCGGGACAGGGGGCCTACGAGCAGTACTTC. This codes for CASSLVPGQGAYEQYF.

The chain combines TRBV4-1 with TRBJ2-2; 7 nucleotides agree with TRBD1. Germline trimming cut 0 bases from V and 0 bases from J; bases unmatched to any gene: 4. The germline CDR1 and CDR2 sequences are MGHRA and YSYEKL. This CDR3 is 17 amino acids long. CDR3 residues: CASSQDPGTANTGELFF. CDR3 DNA: TGCGCCAGCAGCCAAGACCCCGGGACAGCGAACACCGGGGAGCTGTTTTTT.

Only a few counts were recorded for this clone. The V call is TRBV7-8, the J call TRBJ2-7, with TRBD2 matching over 12 bases. J lost 7 bases, V lost 0 bases, and 4 bases had no gene match. This CDR3 contains 15 residues. Germline loops: CDR1 SGHVS, CDR2 FQNEAQ. DNA for the CDR3: TGTGCCAGCAGCTTAGCGCGGACTAGCGGGGTAGAGCAGTACTTC. It translates to CASSLARTSGVEQYF. The full variable domain, rest sourced from reference TRBV7-8 and TRBJ2-7, is GAGVSQSPRYKVAKRGQDVALRCDPISGHVSLFWYQQALGQGPEFLTYFQNEAQLDKSGLPSDRFFAERPEGSVSTLKIQRTQQEDSAVYLCASSLARTSGVEQYFGPGTRLTVT.

This chain uses TRBV27 with TRBJ1-2; D not certain. Trimming removed 4 bases at V and 0 bases at J, with 12 bases between. Germline V gene data show CDR1 as MNHEY and CDR2 as SMNVEV (reference sequence). CDR3 size: 15 residues. In DNA form, the CDR3 reads TGTGCCAGCAGTTCTCTCCTGGGAGCTAACTATGGCTACACCTTC. Translating gives CASSSLLGANYGYTF.

The chain joins TRBV11-3 to TRBJ2-7; D possibly corresponds to TRBD1 (5 bases). The CDR3 extends over 15 amino acids. Germline assignment: CDR1 SGHNT and CDR2 YENEEA. V lost 5 bases, J lost 4 bases, and 18 bases lay in between. CDR3 in amino acids: CASSPPLRTSYEQYF. CDR3 sequence (DNA): TGTGCCAGCAGCCCCCCTCTCCGGACATCTTACGAGCAGTACTTC.